One sample yielded the 18 T cell receptor beta chains listed below, sequenced in a study of blood T cell repertoires in COVID-19. The method was immunoSEQ multiplex PCR; TCRdb's version includes in-frame clones alone and lacks a portion of them. The repertoire holds some 80,000 clones, with around 80% as singletons. Sequencing was performed on peripheral blood. The receptors stem from a man between 60 and 75 years old with active or convalescent COVID-19.

The chain recombines TRBV5-4 with TRBJ2-1, with unresolved D. The CDR3 is 14 residues long. V was pared by 1 base and J by 3 bases, with 8 bases between. Per germline, CDR1 SGHNT and CDR2 YYREEE (reference sequence). CDR3 in amino acids: CASSLSADYNEQFF. The CDR3 region has the DNA TGTGCCAGCAGCTTGTCCGCGGACTACAATGAGCAGTTCTTC.

V usage is TRBV24-1 and J usage is TRBJ2-3; TRBD1 might be the D (6 bases). This CDR3 region has 16 residues. Germline V gene lookup returns CDR1 KGHDR and CDR2 SFDVKD. V shed 7 bases and J shed 6 bases, with 22 bases lying between them. CDR3 in amino acids: CATSPQGHQGRDTQYF. The CDR3 DNA sequence: TGTGCCACCAGCCCCCAGGGGCATCAGGGCAGGGATACGCAGTATTTT.

The chain recombines TRBV7-2 with TRBJ2-3; TRBD2 matches 8 bases. CDR1 is SGHTA, CDR2 FQGNSA, per germline. This CDR3 is 13 amino acids long. Losses at the gene ends were 5 bases for V and 6 bases for J; bases not matched to a gene: 4. The CDR3 region has the DNA TGTGCCAGCAGCCCCGGGGGGGCGGATACGCAGTATTTT. It translates to CASSPGGADTQYF.

The gene calls are TRBV7-2 and TRBJ2-1; TRBD2 might be the D (5 bases). The CDR3 consists of 14 residues. The V gene's germline CDR1 is SGHTA and CDR2 FQGNSA. V shed 5 bases and J shed 2 bases, with 10 bases lying between them. CDR3 residues: CASSKTGAYNEQFF. For the CDR3, the DNA is TGTGCCAGCAGCAAGACCGGGGCCTACAATGAGCAGTTCTTC.

This clone is medium-sized (0.01 to 0.1%) in the sample. V gene TRBV5-6 combines with J gene TRBJ1-4; D gene ambiguous. Deletions cut 2 bases from V and 8 bases from J, with 13 bases between. The germline CDR1 and CDR2 sequences are SGHDT and YYEEEE. This CDR3 comprises 14 residues. In DNA form, the CDR3 reads TGTGCCAGCAGCTTAAGCCCTAGCTTGGAAAAACTGTTTTTT. It yields the protein CASSLSPSLEKLFF.

The V gene is TRBV4-1, the J gene TRBJ2-1; TRBD2 matches at 13 bases. In germline, CDR1 is MGHRA, CDR2 YSYEKL. CDR3 size: 16 residues. Unmatched junction bases numbered 7, after V lost 2 bases and J lost 9 bases. The CDR3, as DNA: TGCGCCAGCAGCCAATCCGGGACTAGCGGGGAGGGTGAGCAGTTCTTC. This codes for CASSQSGTSGEGEQFF.

V usage is TRBV29-1 and J usage is TRBJ2-5; the D gene is possibly TRBD2 (5 bases). CDR3 size: 13 residues. V was cut by 3 bases and J by 2 bases, with 10 bases left in between. The germline V gene encodes CDR1 SQVTM and CDR2 ANQGSEA. As DNA, the CDR3 is TGCAGCGTTGACATAGCGAAGCAAGAGACCCAGTACTTC. Translated: CSVDIAKQETQYF.

The table lists this clone with a few counts. The chain recombines TRBV3-1 (or the pseudogene TRBV3-2) with TRBJ2-1; 9 nucleotides line up with TRBD2. The germline V gene has CDR1 LGHDT and CDR2 YNNKEL (reference sequence). J lost 5 bases, V lost 3 bases, and 2 bases had no gene match. This CDR3 comprises 14 residues. The CDR3 spells CASSHSGGNNEQFF. In DNA form, the CDR3 reads TGTGCCAGCAGCCACAGCGGGGGGAACAATGAGCAGTTCTTC.

V and J are TRBV4-3 and TRBJ2-3; TRBD2 matches at 10 bases. Losses at the gene ends were 0 bases for V and 6 bases for J; bases not matched to a gene: 12. Germline loops: CDR1 LGHNA, CDR2 YSLEER. The CDR3 runs 18 residues. The DNA for the CDR3 is TGCGCCAGCAGCCAAGATAGAGGTAGCGGGGGGAGAACCGATACGCAGTATTTT. Amino acid sequence: CASSQDRGSGGRTDTQYF.

This chain connects TRBV5-5 to TRBJ2-5, with D possibly matching TRBD1 (8 bases). V shed 2 bases and J shed 5 bases, with 10 bases lying between them. The CDR3 is 13 residues long. Germline CDR1 SGHKS, CDR2 YYEKEE (reference sequence). CDR3 sequence (DNA): TGTGCCAGCAGCTTACAGGGGGGGGAGACCCAGTACTTC. Its translation is CASSLQGGETQYF.

In nucleotides, the CDR3 is TGTGCCTGGAGTACAGGGAACTATGGCTACACCTTC. This sequence encodes CAWSTGNYGYTF. The V call is TRBV30, the J call TRBJ1-2; D might be TRBD1 (6 bases). The CDR3 has 12 residues. V lost 2 bases, J lost 2 bases, and 6 bases lay in between. Per the germline V gene, CDR1 is GTSNPN and CDR2 is SVGIG (reference sequence).

The V gene is TRBV27, the J gene TRBJ1-5; D remains ambiguous. Trimming pared 3 bases from V and 2 bases from J, leaving 11 bases between. The CDR3 is made up of 15 amino acids. Germline V CDR1 and CDR2: MNHEY, SMNVEV (reference sequence). CDR3 coding DNA: TGTGCCAGCAGTTTCCGGGGAGCTCGCAATCAGCCCCAGCATTTT. Residues: CASSFRGARNQPQHF.

The chain recombines TRBV15 with TRBJ2-5; perhaps TRBD1 as D (5 bases). The CDR3 loop spans 13 amino acids. Germline lookup yields CDR1 LNHNV and CDR2 YYDKDF (reference sequence). Trimming took off 3 bases at V and 5 bases at J, with 10 bases between the two ends. In DNA form, the CDR3 reads TGTGCCACCAGCAGCAGGGTTGGGGAGACCCAGTACTTC. Protein sequence: CATSSRVGETQYF.

This clone was detected a few times. The V call is TRBV6-5, the J call TRBJ1-1; 7 bases agree with TRBD1. CDR3 length: 13 residues. Trimming at V came to 5 bases and at J to 10 bases, leaving 10 bases not matched to a gene. CDR1 is MNHEY, CDR2 SVGAGI, per germline. As DNA, the CDR3 is TGTGCCAGCAGTACGGGACAGACATTTTTAGCTTTCTTT. It codes for CASSTGQTFLAFF.

This clone was seen a handful of times. The chain joins TRBV6-2 or TRBV6-3 to TRBJ1-1, with 7 bases fitting TRBD1. After removal of 0 bases from V and 2 bases from J, the junction contained 3 bases not matched to a gene. CDR3 length: 15 residues. Germline assignment: CDR1 MNHEY and CDR2 SVGEGT. The CDR3 coding sequence is TGTGCCAGCAGTTACTCGGACAGGCTTAACACTGAAGCTTTCTTT. It yields the protein CASSYSDRLNTEAFF.

This chain connects TRBV4-3 to TRBJ2-1, with 9 bases identical to TRBD2. Looked up from germline, CDR1 is LGHNA and CDR2 is YSLEER. Trimming at V came to 1 base and at J to 5 bases, leaving 6 bases not matched to a gene. There are 16 residues in the CDR3. The CDR3 sequence: CASSQAGTSRDNEQFF. CDR3 nucleotide sequence: TGCGCCAGCAGCCAAGCGGGGACTAGCCGGGACAATGAGCAGTTCTTC.

This sequence joins TRBV27 and TRBJ2-2; weak D call: TRBD2 (5 bases). V gave up 6 bases and J gave up 5 bases, with 16 bases separating them. The CDR3 contains 15 residues. Looked up from germline, CDR1 is MNHEY and CDR2 is SMNVEV (reference sequence). Here the CDR3 DNA reads TGTGCCAGCAGATCGCAGGTTTCGGGGACCGGGGAGCTGTTTTTT. It specifies CASRSQVSGTGELFF.

This clone was detected only a few times. In DNA, the CDR3 is TGCGCCAGCCTGAGAGGGAATGGAACAGATACGCAGTATTTT. It is translated as CASLRGNGTDTQYF. V usage is TRBV4-3 and J usage is TRBJ2-3; D possibly corresponds to TRBD2 (5 bases). Trimming stripped 8 bases from V and 3 bases from J, with 15 bases between. This CDR3 spans 14 amino acids. Germline CDR1 reads LGHNA; CDR2 reads YSLEER.